The 17 T cell receptor beta chains in this list originate from one sample, sequenced in a study of regulatory T cells in long-lasting Graves disease. Time point: newly diagnosed GD, antithyroid drugs for less than 3 months. PBMC-extracted RNA yielded the TCR library. According to the study, TCR beta libraries were built with iRepertoire HTBI primers and CDR3-region Arm-PCR. TCRdb ran MiXCR on the multiplex PCR reads and lists one entry per CDR3 protein. This table holds more than 450,000 distinct CDR3 sequences, 12% found once. The sample was also reused in another study, on T cells in Graves' hyperthyroidism and ophthalmopathy.

The source material was peripheral blood mononuclear cells (PBMCs), sampled at new diagnosis, from a patient treated with antithyroid drugs. The receptor source for this set is a woman in her 30s with Graves disease.

The table lists this clonotype with many counts. The chain links TRBV13 to TRBJ2-1; either TRBD1 or TRBD2 may fit D (5 bases each). The CDR3 extends over 13 amino acids. V lost 5 bases and J 7 bases, leaving 12 bases between the germline ends. Germline V gene sequence: CDR1 PRHDT, CDR2 FYEKMQ (reference sequence). Here the CDR3 reads CASSIRGLNEQFF. The CDR3, as DNA: TGTGCCAGCAGCATCCGGGGCTTGAATGAGCAGTTCTTC.

This clonotype appeared a few times. This sequence joins TRBV19 and TRBJ1-2; 7 bases match TRBD1. CDR1 and CDR2 (germline): LNHDA, SQIVND (reference sequence). The junction had 9 bases not matched to a gene; V was cut back by 5 bases and J by 3 bases. The CDR3 length is 15 residues. This CDR3 is CASSLTGTAHYGYTF. The CDR3 nucleotides read TGTGCCAGTAGTCTTACCGGGACAGCTCACTATGGCTACACCTTC. The variable domain in full, completed from reference TRBV19 and TRBJ1-2, reads DGGITQSPKYLFRKEGQNVTLSCEQNLNHDAMYWYRQDPGQGLRLIYYSQIVNDFQKGDIAEGYSVSREKKESFPLTVTSAQKNPTAFYLCASSLTGTAHYGYTFGSGTRLTVV.

Many counts were recorded for this clonotype. The J gene is TRBJ2-3, the V gene TRBV7-9, with 7 positions matching TRBD2. This CDR3 has 16 amino acids. Germline CDR1 reads SEHNR; CDR2 reads FQNEAQ (reference sequence). V lost 1 base, J lost 0 bases, and 4 bases stayed unmatched. In nucleotides, the CDR3 is TGTGCCAGCAGCTTAGGATGGCGGGAGAGCACAGATACGCAGTATTTT. Translated: CASSLGWRESTDTQYF.

In this sample, this clonotype is medium-sized (0.01 to 0.1%). The rearrangement joins TRBV7-2 to TRBJ2-7; either TRBD1 or TRBD2 may fit D (5 bases each). V lost 3 bases and J 4 bases, leaving 10 bases between the germline ends. The CDR3 has 13 residues. Germline assignment: CDR1 SGHTA and CDR2 FQGNSA. The CDR3 loop is CASSLGRVYEQYF. The DNA for the CDR3 is TGTGCCAGCAGCTTGGGACGGGTTTACGAGCAGTACTTC.

This clonotype was detected only a few times. The chain links TRBV9 to TRBJ2-2; tentative D call: TRBD1 (6 bases). Germline V lookup: CDR1 SGDLS, CDR2 YYNGEE. The CDR3 spans 17 residues. Trimming cost V 3 bases and J 2 bases, with 17 bases left between them. CDR3 nucleotides: TGTGCCAGCAGCGCTGCGCTCCGAGGGACAAACACCGGGGAGCTGTTTTTT. Its translation: CASSAALRGTNTGELFF. Drawing the rest from reference TRBV9 and TRBJ2-2, the complete variable domain is DSGVTQTPKHLITATGQRVTLRCSPRSGDLSVYWYQQSLDQGLQFLIQYYNGEERAKGNILERFSAQQFPDLHSELNLSSLELGDSALYFCASSAALRGTNTGELFFGEGSRLTVL.

The chain links TRBV14 to TRBJ1-1; D unresolved. CDR3 size: 16 residues. The V gene's germline CDR1 is SGHDN and CDR2 FVKESK. Trimming removed 3 bases from V and 4 bases from J, with 18 bases in between. As DNA, the CDR3 is TGTGCCAGCAGCCATCAGTCCACGCCGAGGAGCACTGAAGCTTTCTTT. Amino acids: CASSHQSTPRSTEAFF.

J is TRBJ1-1 and V is TRBV20-1, with TRBD1 identical over 7 bases. V dropped 4 bases and J dropped 2; count of bases not matched to a gene: 16. This CDR3 region has 17 residues. From germline, CDR1 is DFQATT and CDR2 SNEGSKA (reference sequence). CDR3 coding DNA: TGCAGTGCTATCAACCGAGGTCGGACAGGAAGAAACACTGAAGCTTTCTTT. Protein product: CSAINRGRTGRNTEAFF.

This chain joins TRBV20-1 and TRBJ1-6, with D perhaps matching TRBD1 (5 bases). V was pared by 0 bases and J by 6 bases, with 9 bases between. CDR1 and CDR2 from the germline V gene are DFQATT and SNEGSKA (reference sequence). CDR3 length: 14 amino acids. The CDR3 here is CSARDKGSNSPLHF. CDR3 nucleotide sequence: TGCAGTGCTAGAGATAAGGGGTCTAATTCACCCCTCCACTTT.

V usage is TRBV19 and J usage is TRBJ1-4; D ambiguous. V was trimmed by 3 bases and J by 5 bases, leaving 10 bases between them. The CDR3 is made up of 14 amino acids. Germline V lookup: CDR1 LNHDA, CDR2 SQIVND (reference sequence). The CDR3, as DNA: TGTGCCAGTAGTATCAGCCCGGCGAATGAAAAACTGTTTTTT. Amino acid sequence: CASSISPANEKLFF.

The chain combines TRBV13 with TRBJ2-7; D might be TRBD1 (5 bases). V shed 3 bases and J shed 6 bases, with 12 bases lying between them. In germline, CDR1 is PRHDT, CDR2 FYEKMQ (reference sequence). The CDR3 covers 13 residues. CDR3: CASSFRGIGEQYF. The DNA of the CDR3 is TGTGCCAGCAGCTTTAGGGGAATCGGCGAGCAGTACTTC. Supplemented by reference TRBV13 and TRBJ2-7, the full variable domain reads AAGVIQSPRHLIKEKRETATLKCYPIPRHDTVYWYQQGPGQDPQFLISFYEKMQSDKGSIPDRFSAQQFSDYHSELNMSSLELGDSALYFCASSFRGIGEQYFGPGTRLTVT.

The rearrangement links TRBV19 to TRBJ2-6, with unresolved D. V lost 5 bases, J lost 0 bases, and 11 bases lay in between. Germline values: CDR1 LNHDA, CDR2 SQIVND (reference sequence). CDR3 size: 16 residues. The CDR3 sequence is CASSADAGSGANVLTF. The CDR3 coding sequence is TGTGCCAGTAGTGCCGACGCCGGCTCTGGGGCCAACGTCCTGACTTTC. Supplemented by reference TRBV19 and TRBJ2-6, the full variable domain reads DGGITQSPKYLFRKEGQNVTLSCEQNLNHDAMYWYRQDPGQGLRLIYYSQIVNDFQKGDIAEGYSVSREKKESFPLTVTSAQKNPTAFYLCASSADAGSGANVLTFGAGSRLTVL.

This clonotype has a count of ten or more. The rearrangement uses TRBV10-3 and TRBJ1-2; possibly TRBD1 for D (5 bases). Germline V lookup: CDR1 ENHRY, CDR2 SYGVKD. The CDR3 sequence is 13 residues long. V gave up 2 bases and J gave up 7 bases, with 11 bases separating them. The CDR3 loop reads CAISEEGWRGYTF. CDR3 DNA: TGTGCCATCAGTGAGGAGGGGTGGCGTGGCTACACCTTC.

This clonotype was counted at least ten times. The rearrangement uses TRBV5-1 and TRBJ2-3; D gene ambiguous. Trimming removed 1 base at V and 2 bases at J, with 11 bases between. Germline V CDR1 and CDR2: SGHRS, YFSETQ. The CDR3 is 15 residues long. In DNA form, the CDR3 reads TGCGCCAGCAGCTTGACTACAGTTCTCACAGATACGCAGTATTTT. Its translation is CASSLTTVLTDTQYF.

This clonotype was observed a few times. The chain couples TRBV25-1 to TRBJ1-1; D call uncertain. The CDR3 is 14 amino acids. The V end lost 2 bases, the J end lost 4 bases, and 11 bases lay between the germline ends. Germline CDR1 MGHDK, CDR2 SYGVNS. The DNA of the CDR3 is TGTGCCAGCAGTGAAAAAACCGAACTCACTGAAGCTTTCTTT. The encoded protein is CASSEKTELTEAFF.

This clonotype showed up many times. V and J are TRBV6-5 and TRBJ2-3, with D possibly being TRBD1 (6 bases). V dropped 2 bases and J dropped 2 bases, with 17 bases sitting between them. The CDR3 runs 17 residues. Germline V lookup: CDR1 MNHEY, CDR2 SVGAGI. The CDR3 reads CASSYGGAAGTTDTQYF. The CDR3 DNA follows: TGTGCCAGCAGTTACGGGGGCGCTGCGGGTACCACAGATACGCAGTATTTT.

The V gene is TRBV25-1, the J gene TRBJ2-3; 10 bases are a match to TRBD2. V trimming: 6 bases; J trimming: 4 bases; junction bases outside the gene matches: 10. The length of the CDR3 is 16 residues. Germline CDR1 is MGHDK and CDR2 is SYGVNS. In DNA form, the CDR3 reads TGTGCCAGCAGAGAGAGCGGGAGGGCCGGGTCAGATACGCAGTATTTT. It yields the protein CASRESGRAGSDTQYF.

The chain uses TRBV2 and TRBJ1-2; a weak D match, TRBD1 (5 bases). The CDR3 length is 13 residues. Trimming pared 6 bases from V and 8 bases from J, leaving 16 bases between. The germline V gene has CDR1 SNHLY and CDR2 FYNNEI. Here the CDR3 reads CASSTGGVWGYTF. CDR3 sequence (DNA): TGTGCCAGCAGCACTGGGGGTGTTTGGGGCTACACCTTC.